These 18 T cell receptor beta chains were sequenced from one sample in a study of blood T cell repertoires in COVID-19. The table came from immunoSEQ multiplex PCR; TCRdb's copy has only in-frame clones and leaves some out. The repertoire holds about 170,000 clones, under 90% seen once, with roughly 2% in the top ten. Sample: peripheral blood. Receptors were obtained from a woman aged 80 or over with acute or convalescent COVID-19.

The genes are TRBV19 and TRBJ2-1; tentative D call: TRBD2 (6 bases). The V end was cut by 6 bases, the J end by 6 bases, with 9 bases between. The CDR3 contains 12 residues. The germline CDR1 and CDR2 sequences are LNHDA and SQIVND (reference sequence). The CDR3 is CASSGSGNEQFF. The CDR3 nucleotides are TGTGCCAGTAGCGGTAGCGGCAATGAGCAGTTCTTC.

The chain is built from TRBV4-3 and TRBJ1-6; D not resolved. Germline assignment: CDR1 LGHNA and CDR2 YSLEER. The CDR3 runs to 14 residues. V was pared by 1 base and J by 8 bases, with 9 bases between. CDR3 in amino acids: CASSQGGSYSPLHF. Written as DNA, the CDR3 is TGCGCCAGCAGCCAAGGAGGGAGTTATTCACCCCTCCACTTT.

The rearrangement links TRBV20-1 to TRBJ1-1, with no clear D. The CDR3 sequence is 10 residues long. V lost 6 bases to trimming and J lost 3 bases, with 5 bases between them. Germline-derived CDR1 and CDR2 are DFQATT and SNEGSKA (reference sequence). CDR3 nucleotides: TGCAGTGCCCGTTACACTGAAGCTTTCTTT. Its translation: CSARYTEAFF.

The genes are TRBV6-4 and TRBJ2-5; 9 positions agree with TRBD2. The CDR3 covers 17 residues. Germline V gene sequence: CDR1 MRHNA, CDR2 SNTAGT. Unmatched junction bases numbered 12, after V lost 2 bases and J lost 5 bases. Written as DNA, the CDR3 is TGTGCCAGCAGTGACGCGGCTAGCGGGATGGGATTTGAGACCCAGTACTTC. It codes for CASSDAASGMGFETQYF.

This clone was picked up a small number of times. This specimen includes other DNA sequences encoding the same CDR3. This chain connects TRBV9 to TRBJ1-1, with TRBD1 identical over 7 bases. The CDR3 consists of 14 residues. Germline lookup yields CDR1 SGDLS and CDR2 YYNGEE. With V trimmed by 3 bases and J by 0 bases, 2 bases remained unmatched. The CDR3 sequence: CASSEDRVNTEAFF. Here the CDR3 DNA reads TGTGCCAGCAGCGAAGACAGGGTGAACACTGAAGCTTTCTTT.

This rearrangement joins TRBV6-5 to TRBJ1-2; no firm D call. V was trimmed by 2 bases and J by 0 bases, leaving 10 bases between them. CDR1 and CDR2 from the germline V gene are MNHEY and SVGAGI. The CDR3 totals 15 residues. CDR3 DNA sequence: TGTGCCAGCAGTTACCTCGGGAGCCCTAACTATGGCTACACCTTC. The encoded protein is CASSYLGSPNYGYTF.

V and J are TRBV25-1 and TRBJ2-3; weak D call: TRBD1 (5 bases). The germline gives CDR1 MGHDK, CDR2 SYGVNS. This CDR3 spans 15 amino acids. V lost 4 bases and J lost 2, with 13 bases in between. This CDR3 reads CASSGTSDHTDTQYF. The CDR3 DNA follows: TGTGCCAGCAGTGGGACAAGCGACCACACAGATACGCAGTATTTT.

This clone was detected only a few times. The chain recombines TRBV4-1 with TRBJ2-7; 7 nucleotides align to TRBD1. The CDR3 has 15 residues. V trimming: 3 bases; J trimming: 3 bases; junction bases outside the gene matches: 8. Germline CDR1 is MGHRA and CDR2 is YSYEKL. The CDR3: CASSQRQGSVYEQYF. CDR3 nucleotides: TGCGCCAGCAGCCAGAGACAGGGCTCCGTCTACGAGCAGTACTTC.

Here the CDR3 DNA reads TGTGCCAGCAGCTTACTACTAGCGGGGAACTACAATGAGCAGTTCTTC. This sequence encodes CASSLLLAGNYNEQFF. V usage is TRBV5-5 and J usage is TRBJ2-1; TRBD2 matches 10 bases. This CDR3 region has 16 residues. With 2 bases clipped from V and 3 bases from J, the junction kept 5 bases outside the gene matches. The germline V gene has CDR1 SGHKS and CDR2 YYEKEE (reference sequence).

The chain couples TRBV5-6 to TRBJ2-6; maybe TRBD1 (5 bases). The CDR3 has 15 residues. Germline V gene sequence: CDR1 SGHDT, CDR2 YYEEEE. V lost 1 base, J lost 1 base, and 6 bases lay in between. The chain's CDR3 is CASSLRGSGANVLTF. DNA of the CDR3: TGTGCCAGCAGCTTGAGGGGTTCTGGGGCCAACGTCCTGACTTTC.

This rearrangement joins TRBV11-2 to TRBJ2-1; tentative D call: TRBD2 (6 bases). The germline V gene encodes CDR1 SGHAT and CDR2 FQNNGV. The CDR3 extends over 16 amino acids. Deletions cut 4 bases from V and 4 bases from J, with 17 bases between. CDR3 sequence: CASSSPGRRLYNEQFF. DNA of the CDR3: TGTGCCAGCAGCTCTCCCGGGAGACGGCTTTACAATGAGCAGTTCTTC.

The chain uses TRBV21-1 and TRBJ2-3; the table's TRBD1 call for D was not verified on the DNA. TRBV21-1 is an annotated pseudogene. This CDR3 has 16 amino acids. The CDR3 loop is CASSKNHLASTDTQYF. CDR3 DNA: TGTGCCAGCAGCAAGAATCACCTGGCAAGCACAGATACGCAGTATTTT.

J is TRBJ2-1 and V is TRBV7-2; TRBD1 agrees at 8 bases. The CDR3 has 15 amino acids. After removal of 2 bases from V and 8 bases from J, the junction contained 8 bases not matched to a gene. Germline-derived CDR1 and CDR2 are SGHTA and FQGNSA. The CDR3 protein is CASSLRTGGLDEQFF. CDR3 in DNA: TGTGCCAGCAGCTTACGCACAGGGGGTCTCGATGAGCAGTTCTTC.

The V call is TRBV7-9, the J call TRBJ2-1; D is possibly TRBD2 (5 bases). This CDR3 contains 17 residues. V was clipped by 1 base and J by 0 bases, with 13 bases between them. Germline lookup yields CDR1 SEHNR and CDR2 FQNEAQ (reference sequence). The CDR3: CASSLGRTLSSYNEQFF. CDR3 in DNA: TGTGCCAGCAGCTTAGGCAGGACTCTTAGCTCCTACAATGAGCAGTTCTTC.

This clone was found once. This chain uses TRBV6-5 with TRBJ2-5; 8 positions match TRBD1. In germline, CDR1 is MNHEY, CDR2 SVGAGI. This CDR3 comprises 13 residues. The ends lost 5 bases at V and 6 bases at J; junction bases unmatched: 5. The CDR3 DNA sequence: TGTGCCAGCAGTACCGGGACAGGAAAGACCCAGTACTTC. It yields the protein CASSTGTGKTQYF.

This clone was counted between two and nine times. The chain links TRBV28 to TRBJ2-5; D not resolved. Germline V gene lookup returns CDR1 MDHEN and CDR2 SYDVKM. V was trimmed by 6 bases and J by 7 bases, leaving 21 bases between them. This CDR3 is built from 15 residues. In DNA, the CDR3 is TGTGCCAGCAGATCCTTCTCGGGTGTCACCGGGACCCAGTACTTC. Amino acid sequence: CASRSFSGVTGTQYF.

This chain uses TRBV5-1 with TRBJ2-7; weak D call: TRBD1 (6 bases). The V and J ends lost 7 bases and 2 bases respectively, with 13 bases between them. There are 13 residues in the CDR3. Germline CDR1 SGHRS, CDR2 YFSETQ. In DNA form, the CDR3 reads TGCGCCAGCTCCGTAACAGGGACCTACGAGCAGTACTTC. Protein product: CASSVTGTYEQYF.

The CDR3 region is CASSLWSRSNQPQHF. CDR3 in DNA: TGTGCCAGCAGCTTGTGGTCTCGGAGCAATCAGCCCCAGCATTTT. The rearrangement links TRBV5-5 to TRBJ1-5; D remains unclear. With 1 base removed from V and 1 base from J, the gap between germline ends came to 9 bases. Per germline, CDR1 SGHKS and CDR2 YYEKEE (reference sequence). The CDR3 covers 15 residues.